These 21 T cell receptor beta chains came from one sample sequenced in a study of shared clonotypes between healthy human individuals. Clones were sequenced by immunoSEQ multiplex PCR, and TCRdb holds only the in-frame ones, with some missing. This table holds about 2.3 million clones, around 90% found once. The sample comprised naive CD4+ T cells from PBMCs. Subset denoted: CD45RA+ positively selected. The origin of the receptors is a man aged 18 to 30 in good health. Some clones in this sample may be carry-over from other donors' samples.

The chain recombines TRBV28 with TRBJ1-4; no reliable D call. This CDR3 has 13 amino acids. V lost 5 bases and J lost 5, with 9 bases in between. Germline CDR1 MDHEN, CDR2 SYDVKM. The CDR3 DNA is TGTGCCAGCAGTGTCTATCTGAATGAAAAACTGTTTTTT. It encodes CASSVYLNEKLFF.

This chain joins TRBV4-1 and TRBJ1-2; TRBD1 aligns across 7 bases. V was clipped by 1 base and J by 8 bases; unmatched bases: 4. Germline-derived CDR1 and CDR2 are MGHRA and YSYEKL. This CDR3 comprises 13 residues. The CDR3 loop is CASSQATGRGYTF. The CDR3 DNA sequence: TGCGCCAGCAGCCAAGCGACAGGGAGGGGCTACACCTTC.

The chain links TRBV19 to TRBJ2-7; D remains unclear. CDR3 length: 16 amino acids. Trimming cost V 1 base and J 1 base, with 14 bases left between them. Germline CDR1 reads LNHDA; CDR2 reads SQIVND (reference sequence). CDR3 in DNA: TGTGCCAGTAGTATAGGACCTATAGCTACTTCCTACGAGCAGTACTTC. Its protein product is CASSIGPIATSYEQYF.

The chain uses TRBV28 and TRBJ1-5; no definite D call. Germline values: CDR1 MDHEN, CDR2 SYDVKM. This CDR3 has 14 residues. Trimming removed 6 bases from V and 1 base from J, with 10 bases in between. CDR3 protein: CASSPRWSNQPQHF. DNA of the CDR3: TGTGCCAGCAGCCCCCGTTGGAGCAATCAGCCCCAGCATTTT.

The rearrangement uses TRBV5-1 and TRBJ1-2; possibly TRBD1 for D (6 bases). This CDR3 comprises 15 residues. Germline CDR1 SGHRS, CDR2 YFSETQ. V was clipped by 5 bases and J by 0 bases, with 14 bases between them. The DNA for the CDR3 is TGCGCCAGCAGAAATACCGGGACAACTAACTATGGCTACACCTTC. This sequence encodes CASRNTGTTNYGYTF.

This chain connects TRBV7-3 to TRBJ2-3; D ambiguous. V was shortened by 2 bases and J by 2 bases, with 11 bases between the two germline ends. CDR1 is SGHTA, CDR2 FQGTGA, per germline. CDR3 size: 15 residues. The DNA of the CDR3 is TGTGCCAGCAGCTTATTTGGGTGGGACACAGATACGCAGTATTTT. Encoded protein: CASSLFGWDTDTQYF.

The chain's CDR3 is CASSLISRDYPRDEQFF. In nucleotides, the CDR3 is TGCGCCAGCAGCTTAATATCCCGGGACTACCCTAGGGATGAGCAGTTCTTC. The V call is TRBV5-1, the J call TRBJ2-1; 7 bases align to TRBD2. CDR1 is SGHRS and CDR2 is YFSETQ in the germline V gene. The CDR3 has 17 residues. The V and J ends lost 2 bases and 8 bases, in that order; junction bases with no gene match: 16.

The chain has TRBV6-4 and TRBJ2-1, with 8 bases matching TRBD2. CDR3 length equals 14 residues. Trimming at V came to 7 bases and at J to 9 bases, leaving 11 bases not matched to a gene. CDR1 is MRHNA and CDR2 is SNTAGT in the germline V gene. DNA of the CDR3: TGTGCCAGCATCTTTAGCGGGGAGAGGGGTGAGCAGTTCTTC. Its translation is CASIFSGERGEQFF.

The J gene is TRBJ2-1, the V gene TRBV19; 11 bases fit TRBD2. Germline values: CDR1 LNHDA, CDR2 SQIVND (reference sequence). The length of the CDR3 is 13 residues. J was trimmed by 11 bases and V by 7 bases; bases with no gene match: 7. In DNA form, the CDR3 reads TGTGCCAGTAAATCTCTAGCGGGAGGACAGCAGTTCTTC. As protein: CASKSLAGGQQFF.

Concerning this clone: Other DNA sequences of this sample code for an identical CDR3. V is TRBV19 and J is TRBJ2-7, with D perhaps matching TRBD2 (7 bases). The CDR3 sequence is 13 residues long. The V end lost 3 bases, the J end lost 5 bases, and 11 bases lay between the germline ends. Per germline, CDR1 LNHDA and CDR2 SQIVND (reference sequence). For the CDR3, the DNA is TGTGCCAGTAGTATTCGGGGGGCGGACGAGCAGTACTTC. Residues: CASSIRGADEQYF.

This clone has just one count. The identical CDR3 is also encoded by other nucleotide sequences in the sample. The CDR3 coding sequence is TGTGCCACCAGCACCCAACAGGGTCTTCAAGAGACCCAGTACTTC. The encoded protein is CATSTQQGLQETQYF. The chain recombines TRBV15 with TRBJ2-5; D perhaps matches TRBD1 (6 bases). Germline assignment: CDR1 LNHNV and CDR2 YYDKDF (reference sequence). This CDR3 comprises 15 residues. The V gene lost 4 bases and the J gene lost 2 bases, with 14 bases spanning the gap.

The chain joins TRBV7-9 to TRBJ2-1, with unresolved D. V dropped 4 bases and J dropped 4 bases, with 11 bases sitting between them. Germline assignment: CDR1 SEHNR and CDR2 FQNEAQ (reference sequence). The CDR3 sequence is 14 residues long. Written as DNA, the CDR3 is TGTGCCAGCAGCTCGGACCCGATTTACAATGAGCAGTTCTTC. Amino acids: CASSSDPIYNEQFF.

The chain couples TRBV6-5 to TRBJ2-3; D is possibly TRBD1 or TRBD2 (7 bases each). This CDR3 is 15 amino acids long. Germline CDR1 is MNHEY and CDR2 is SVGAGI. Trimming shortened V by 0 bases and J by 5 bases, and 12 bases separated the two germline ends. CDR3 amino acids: CASSYSGRGGDTQYF. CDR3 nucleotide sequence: TGTGCCAGCAGTTACTCGGGCAGGGGGGGAGATACGCAGTATTTT.

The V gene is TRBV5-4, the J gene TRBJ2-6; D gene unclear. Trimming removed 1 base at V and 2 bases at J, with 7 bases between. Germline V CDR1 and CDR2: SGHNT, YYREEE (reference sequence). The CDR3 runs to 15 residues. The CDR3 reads CASSLQVPGANVLTF. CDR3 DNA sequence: TGTGCCAGCAGCTTGCAGGTCCCTGGGGCCAACGTCCTGACTTTC.

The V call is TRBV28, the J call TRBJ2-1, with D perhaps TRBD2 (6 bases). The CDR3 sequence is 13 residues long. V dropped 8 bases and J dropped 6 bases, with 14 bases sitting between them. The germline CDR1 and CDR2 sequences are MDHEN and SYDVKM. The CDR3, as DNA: TGTGCCAGCTCCCCCGCCGGGGGCAATGAGCAGTTCTTC. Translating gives CASSPAGGNEQFF.

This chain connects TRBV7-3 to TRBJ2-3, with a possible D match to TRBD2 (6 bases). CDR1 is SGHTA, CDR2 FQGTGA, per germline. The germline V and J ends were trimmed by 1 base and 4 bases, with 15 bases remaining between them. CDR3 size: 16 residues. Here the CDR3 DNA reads TGTGCCAGCAGCTTAAGAGCGGCGGGAAGGGCAGATACGCAGTATTTT. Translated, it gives CASSLRAAGRADTQYF.

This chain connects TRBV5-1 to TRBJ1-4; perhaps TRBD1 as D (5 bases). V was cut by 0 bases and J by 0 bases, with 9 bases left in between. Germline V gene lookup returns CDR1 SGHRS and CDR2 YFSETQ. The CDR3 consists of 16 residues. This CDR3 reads CASSLGTQSTNEKLFF. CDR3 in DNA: TGCGCCAGCAGCTTGGGGACACAGTCAACTAATGAAAAACTGTTTTTT.

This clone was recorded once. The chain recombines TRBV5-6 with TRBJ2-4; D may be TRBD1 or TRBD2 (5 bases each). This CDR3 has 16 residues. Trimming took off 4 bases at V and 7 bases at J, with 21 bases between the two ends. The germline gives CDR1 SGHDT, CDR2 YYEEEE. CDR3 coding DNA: TGTGCCAGCAGCCATACGCCGGGGCAAGGATGGAACATTCAGTACTTC. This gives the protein CASSHTPGQGWNIQYF.

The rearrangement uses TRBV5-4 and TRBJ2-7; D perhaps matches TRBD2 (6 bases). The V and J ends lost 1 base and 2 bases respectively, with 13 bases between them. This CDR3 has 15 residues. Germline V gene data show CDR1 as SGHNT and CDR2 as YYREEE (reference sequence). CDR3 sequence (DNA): TGTGCCAGCAGCTTGACGCGGGACTCCGCCTACGAGCAGTACTTC. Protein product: CASSLTRDSAYEQYF. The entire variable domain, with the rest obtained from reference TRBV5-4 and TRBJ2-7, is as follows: ETGVTQSPTHLIKTRGQQVTLRCSSQSGHNTVSWYQQALGQGPQFIFQYYREEENGRGNFPPRFSGLQFPNYSSELNVNALELDDSALYLCASSLTRDSAYEQYFGPGTRLTVT.

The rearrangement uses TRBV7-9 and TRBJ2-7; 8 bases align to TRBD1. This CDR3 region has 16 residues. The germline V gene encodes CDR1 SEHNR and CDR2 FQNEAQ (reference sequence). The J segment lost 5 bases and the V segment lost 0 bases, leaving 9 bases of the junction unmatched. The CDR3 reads CASSLAIGQGADEQYF. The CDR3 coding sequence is TGTGCCAGCAGCTTAGCCATTGGACAGGGAGCGGACGAGCAGTACTTC.

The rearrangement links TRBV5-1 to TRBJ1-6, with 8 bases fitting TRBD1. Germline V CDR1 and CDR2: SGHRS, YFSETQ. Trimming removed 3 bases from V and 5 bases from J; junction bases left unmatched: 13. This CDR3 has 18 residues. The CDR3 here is CASSSHPDRVGNNSPLHF. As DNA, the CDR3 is TGCGCCAGCAGCTCGCATCCGGACAGGGTTGGTAATAATTCACCCCTCCACTTT.